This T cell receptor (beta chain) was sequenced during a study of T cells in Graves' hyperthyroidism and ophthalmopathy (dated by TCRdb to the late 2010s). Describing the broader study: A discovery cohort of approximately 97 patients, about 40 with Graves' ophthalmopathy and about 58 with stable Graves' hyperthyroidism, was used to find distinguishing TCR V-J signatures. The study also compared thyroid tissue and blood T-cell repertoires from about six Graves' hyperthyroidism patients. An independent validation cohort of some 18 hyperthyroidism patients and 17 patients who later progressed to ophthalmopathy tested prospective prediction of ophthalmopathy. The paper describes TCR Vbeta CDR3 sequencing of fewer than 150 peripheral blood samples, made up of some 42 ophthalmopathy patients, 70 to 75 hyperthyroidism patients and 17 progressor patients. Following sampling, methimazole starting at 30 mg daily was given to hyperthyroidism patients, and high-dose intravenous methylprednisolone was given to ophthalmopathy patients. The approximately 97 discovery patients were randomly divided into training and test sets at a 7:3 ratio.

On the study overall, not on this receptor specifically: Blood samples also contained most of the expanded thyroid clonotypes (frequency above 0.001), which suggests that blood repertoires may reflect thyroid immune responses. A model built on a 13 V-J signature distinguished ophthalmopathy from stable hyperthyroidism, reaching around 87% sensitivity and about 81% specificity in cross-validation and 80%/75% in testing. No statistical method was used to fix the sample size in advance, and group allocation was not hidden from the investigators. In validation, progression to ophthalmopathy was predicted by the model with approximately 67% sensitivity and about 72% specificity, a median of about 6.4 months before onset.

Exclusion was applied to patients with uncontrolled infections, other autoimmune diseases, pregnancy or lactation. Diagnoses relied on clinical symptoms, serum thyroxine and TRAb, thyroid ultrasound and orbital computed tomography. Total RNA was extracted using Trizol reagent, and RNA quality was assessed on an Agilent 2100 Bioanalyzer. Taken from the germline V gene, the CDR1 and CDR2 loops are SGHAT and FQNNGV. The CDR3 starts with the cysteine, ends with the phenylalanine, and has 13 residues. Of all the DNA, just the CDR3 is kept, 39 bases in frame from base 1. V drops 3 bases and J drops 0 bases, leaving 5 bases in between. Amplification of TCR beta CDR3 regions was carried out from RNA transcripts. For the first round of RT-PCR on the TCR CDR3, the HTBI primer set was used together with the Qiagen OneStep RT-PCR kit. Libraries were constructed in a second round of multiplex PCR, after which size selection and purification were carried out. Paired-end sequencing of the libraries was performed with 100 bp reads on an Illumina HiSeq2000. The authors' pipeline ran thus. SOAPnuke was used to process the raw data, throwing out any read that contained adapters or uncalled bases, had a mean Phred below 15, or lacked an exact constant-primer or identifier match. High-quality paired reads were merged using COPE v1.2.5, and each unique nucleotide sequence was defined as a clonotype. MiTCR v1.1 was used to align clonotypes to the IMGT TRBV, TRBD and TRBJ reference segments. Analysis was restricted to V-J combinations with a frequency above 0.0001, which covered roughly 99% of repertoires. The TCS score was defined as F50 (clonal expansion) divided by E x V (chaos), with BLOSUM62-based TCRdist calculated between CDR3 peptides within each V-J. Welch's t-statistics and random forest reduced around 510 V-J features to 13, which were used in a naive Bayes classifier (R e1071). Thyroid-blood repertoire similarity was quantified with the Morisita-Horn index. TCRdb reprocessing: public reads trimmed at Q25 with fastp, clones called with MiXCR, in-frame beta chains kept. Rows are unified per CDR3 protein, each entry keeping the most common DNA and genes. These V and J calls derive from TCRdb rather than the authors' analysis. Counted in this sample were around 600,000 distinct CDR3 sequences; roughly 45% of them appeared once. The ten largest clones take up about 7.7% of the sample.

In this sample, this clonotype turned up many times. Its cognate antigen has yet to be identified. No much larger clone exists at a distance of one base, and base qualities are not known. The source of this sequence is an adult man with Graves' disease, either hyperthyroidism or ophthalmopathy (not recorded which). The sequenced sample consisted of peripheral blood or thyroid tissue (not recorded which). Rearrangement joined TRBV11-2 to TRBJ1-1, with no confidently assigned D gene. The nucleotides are TGTGCCAGCAGCTTCGAGATGAACACTGAAGCTTTCTTT. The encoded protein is CASSFEMNTEAFF.